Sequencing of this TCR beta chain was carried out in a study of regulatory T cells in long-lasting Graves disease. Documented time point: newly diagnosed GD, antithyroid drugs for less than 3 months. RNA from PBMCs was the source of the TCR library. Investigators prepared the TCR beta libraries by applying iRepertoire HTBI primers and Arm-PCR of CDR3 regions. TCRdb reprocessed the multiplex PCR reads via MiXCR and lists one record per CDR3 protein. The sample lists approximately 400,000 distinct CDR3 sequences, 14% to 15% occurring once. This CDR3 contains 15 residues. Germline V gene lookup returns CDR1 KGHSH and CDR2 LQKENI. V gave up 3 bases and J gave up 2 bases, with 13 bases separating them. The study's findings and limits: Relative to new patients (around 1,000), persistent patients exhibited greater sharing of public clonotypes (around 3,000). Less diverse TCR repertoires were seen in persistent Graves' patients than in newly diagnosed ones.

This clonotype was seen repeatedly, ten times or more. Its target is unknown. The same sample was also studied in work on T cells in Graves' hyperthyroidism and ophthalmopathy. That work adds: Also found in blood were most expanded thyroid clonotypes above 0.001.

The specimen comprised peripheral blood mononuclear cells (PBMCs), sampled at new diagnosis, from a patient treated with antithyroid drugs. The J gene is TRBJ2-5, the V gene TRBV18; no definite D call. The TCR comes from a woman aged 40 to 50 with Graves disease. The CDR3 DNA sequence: TGTGCCAGCTCACCTATTGAGGTAGCACAAGAGACCCAGTACTTC. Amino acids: CASSPIEVAQETQYF.